This T cell receptor beta chain was identified in a study of CD8 T cells in Susac syndrome. This CDR3 is built from 14 residues. CDR1 is GTSNPN, CDR2 SVGIG, per germline (reference sequence). After removal of 4 bases from V and 9 bases from J, the junction contained 9 bases not matched to a gene. This clonotype was seen just once. What it binds is not known. A quantity of roughly 0.5 to 1 ug RNA underwent reverse transcription using random hexamers. TCRdb re-analysed the immunoSEQ multiplex PCR reads in MiXCR, keeping a single row per CDR3 protein. This table has some 63,000 distinct CDR3 sequences, just under 95% appearing once. Study results and caveats: The authors acknowledged that their TCR sequencing and HLA analysis involved a relatively small number of individuals.

The CD8+ and CD4+ T cells were isolated magnetically using a negative isolation approach, whereas the TEMRA cells were enriched by FACS. The rearrangement links TRBV30 to TRBJ2-1; 10 positions match TRBD2. The sequence came from a human donor with multiple sclerosis. The source material was CD8+ T cells from PBMCs. The CDR3 DNA reads TGTGCCTGGATACCTAGCGGGGGTCTCGGTGAGCAGTTCTTC. It is translated as CAWIPSGGLGEQFF.